The 30 T cell receptor beta chains below come from one sample, sequenced in a study of early T cells in non-severe SARS-CoV-2 infection. From the 5' RACE reads, TCRdb called clonotypes with MiXCR, one entry per CDR3 protein. The sample yields tens of thousands of distinct CDR3 sequences, roughly 10% seen once. The material sequenced was whole blood, taken at baseline. The receptors shown here come from an adult who was a healthcare worker with PCR-confirmed SARS-CoV-2 infection or an uninfected control (not recorded which).

CDR3: CAIRKTGQSYEQYF. The CDR3 coding sequence is TGTGCCATCAGGAAGACAGGGCAGTCCTACGAGCAGTACTTC. The V call is TRBV10-3, the J call TRBJ2-7; 7 bases are a match to TRBD1. After removal of 6 bases from V and 1 base from J, the junction contained 6 bases not matched to a gene. Looked up from germline, CDR1 is ENHRY and CDR2 is SYGVKD. The CDR3 loop spans 14 amino acids.

This clonotype appeared many times. V usage is TRBV24-1 and J usage is TRBJ1-1; D is unclear. Germline V gene lookup returns CDR1 KGHDR and CDR2 SFDVKD. V was trimmed by 3 bases and J by 0 bases, leaving 4 bases between them. The CDR3 is 13 residues long. DNA of the CDR3: TGTGCCACCAGTGATGGGATGAACACTGAAGCTTTCTTT. Amino acid sequence: CATSDGMNTEAFF.

The chain couples TRBV5-4 to TRBJ1-1, with D uncertain. The CDR3 contains 11 residues. Trimming removed 3 bases from V and 8 bases from J, with 8 bases in between. Germline loops: CDR1 SGHNT, CDR2 YYREEE (reference sequence). The CDR3 here is CASSSQREAFF. The CDR3 nucleotides read TGTGCCAGCAGCTCACAAAGAGAAGCTTTCTTT.

The chain carries TRBV27 and TRBJ2-7, with D possibly matching TRBD1 (5 bases). Germline CDR1 MNHEY, CDR2 SMNVEV (reference sequence). V lost 6 bases, J lost 4 bases, and 16 bases lay in between. CDR3 length: 14 residues. CDR3 DNA sequence: TGTGCCAGCAGCCTCCAGGGAAGGATTTACGAGCAGTACTTC. Residues: CASSLQGRIYEQYF.

In its sample, this clonotype ranks as medium-sized. This chain uses TRBV20-1 with TRBJ2-7; TRBD2 is a possible D gene (5 bases). The CDR3 has 13 residues. Deletions cut 3 bases from V and 0 bases from J, with 9 bases between. Germline V gives CDR1 DFQATT, CDR2 SNEGSKA (reference sequence). CDR3 sequence: CSARDGNSYEQYF. CDR3 sequence (DNA): TGCAGTGCTAGGGACGGGAACTCCTACGAGCAGTACTTC.

This clonotype was counted at least ten times. The V call is TRBV6-5, the J call TRBJ2-2; no clear D gene. Germline lookup yields CDR1 MNHEY and CDR2 SVGAGI. V was clipped by 0 bases and J by 7 bases, with 15 bases between them. The CDR3 is 16 amino acids. The DNA for the CDR3 is TGTGCCAGCAGTTACTCGTTTTCCCCAGCCATCGGGGAGCTGTTTTTT. Protein product: CASSYSFSPAIGELFF.

The chain uses TRBV7-2 and TRBJ2-3, with D unclear. Trimming removed 4 bases from V and 6 bases from J, with 11 bases in between. The germline gives CDR1 SGHTA, CDR2 FQGNSA. The length of the CDR3 is 13 residues. CDR3 amino acids: CASSSQLMDTQYF. CDR3 DNA: TGTGCCAGCAGCTCCCAGTTAATGGATACGCAGTATTTT. The full variable domain, completed using reference TRBV7-2 and TRBJ2-3, is GAGVSQSPSNKVTEKGKDVELRCDPISGHTALYWYRQSLGQGLEFLIYFQGNSAPDKSGLPSDRFSAERTGGSVSTLTIQRTQQEDSAVYLCASSSQLMDTQYFGPGTRLTVL.

The sample holds many counts of this clonotype. The rearrangement links TRBV29-1 to TRBJ2-7; TRBD1 might be the D (6 bases). The CDR3 sequence is 13 residues long. Germline loops: CDR1 SQVTM, CDR2 ANQGSEA. V was pared by 4 bases and J by 7 bases, with 17 bases between. This chain's CDR3 is CSVGYRETREQYF. In DNA, the CDR3 is TGCAGCGTTGGATACAGGGAAACTCGGGAGCAGTACTTC.

The chain links TRBV30 to TRBJ1-1; 10 positions match TRBD1. There are 13 residues in the CDR3. In germline, CDR1 is GTSNPN, CDR2 SVGIG (reference sequence). The trim removed 3 bases at V and 5 bases at J, leaving 3 bases unmatched. As DNA, the CDR3 is TGTGCCTGGAGGAGGACAGGGGGGACTGAAGCTTTCTTT. It specifies CAWRRTGGTEAFF. Full variable domain (outside the CDR3, taken from reference TRBV30 and TRBJ1-1): SQTIHQWPATLVQPVGSPLSLECTVEGTSNPNLYWYRQAAGRGLQLLFYSVGIGQISSEVPQNLSASRPQDRQFILSSKKLLLSDSGFYLCAWRRTGGTEAFFGQGTRLTVV.

The V call is TRBV20-1, the J call TRBJ2-5; 8 bases agree with TRBD2. The CDR3 has 12 amino acids. CDR1 and CDR2 from the germline V gene are DFQATT and SNEGSKA (reference sequence). In nucleotides, the CDR3 is TGCAGCCCCCGGCCTAGCGGGGAGACCCAGTACTTC. Protein product: CSPRPSGETQYF.

This clonotype has a count of ten or more. The chain carries TRBV21-1 and TRBJ1-1; no DNA check was done on the table's D call, TRBD1. TRBV21-1 is listed as a pseudogene. The CDR3 is made up of 16 amino acids. The CDR3 coding sequence is TGTGCCAGCAGCAAAGTAGGGGCCAGGGGGCACACTGAAGCTTTCTTT. Translating it yields CASSKVGARGHTEAFF.

The V and J genes are TRBV10-2 and TRBJ2-5, with 9 bases that match TRBD1. This CDR3 is built from 15 residues. The germline V gene encodes CDR1 WSHSY and CDR2 SAAADI. The V gene end was trimmed by 4 bases and the J gene end by 4 bases; junction bases not matched to a gene: 7. The CDR3 loop is CASSGGQGIIETQYF. The CDR3 nucleotides are TGCGCCAGCAGTGGGGGACAGGGAATAATAGAGACCCAGTACTTC.

The table lists this clonotype with a few counts. The gene calls are TRBV7-2 and TRBJ2-7; D may be TRBD2 (6 bases). The V gene lost 5 bases and the J gene lost 5 bases, with 19 bases spanning the gap. Germline V gene lookup returns CDR1 SGHTA and CDR2 FQGNSA. The CDR3 is 15 residues long. The chain's CDR3 is CASSPEGSGSNEQYF. CDR3 coding DNA: TGTGCCAGCAGCCCAGAGGGCAGCGGGTCAAACGAGCAGTACTTC.

The chain has TRBV27 and TRBJ1-4; 7 nucleotides agree with TRBD1. The trim removed 4 bases at V and 8 bases at J, leaving 1 base unmatched. The germline CDR1 and CDR2 sequences are MNHEY and SMNVEV (reference sequence). The CDR3 runs to 12 residues. The CDR3 here is CASSSRGEKLFF. The CDR3 DNA reads TGTGCCAGCAGTTCCAGGGGGGAAAAACTGTTTTTT.

In its sample, this clonotype was seen many times. This chain connects TRBV14 to TRBJ2-1; the match to TRBD2 covers 8 bases. Germline V gene sequence: CDR1 SGHDN, CDR2 FVKESK. V trimming: 3 bases; J trimming: 7 bases; junction bases outside the gene matches: 17. The CDR3 consists of 18 residues. The chain's CDR3 is CASSQFAFTGRAGNEQFF. CDR3 DNA: TGTGCCAGCAGCCAGTTTGCGTTTACCGGGAGGGCAGGGAATGAGCAGTTCTTC.

This clonotype was counted a few times. The chain combines TRBV3-1 with TRBJ2-1; possible D gene TRBD1, 6 bases. Germline CDR1 and CDR2: LGHDT and YNNKEL (reference sequence). CDR3 size: 15 residues. V was cut by 6 bases and J by 1 base, with 13 bases left in between. The CDR3 region is CASRGIGGSYNEQFF. CDR3 bases: TGTGCCAGCAGGGGAATAGGGGGTTCCTACAATGAGCAGTTCTTC.

This clonotype was detected many times. The V gene is TRBV20-1, the J gene TRBJ2-3; D is uncertain. The CDR3 contains 11 residues. The V end was cut by 1 base, the J end by 10 bases, with 9 bases between. Germline CDR1 reads DFQATT; CDR2 reads SNEGSKA (reference sequence). CDR3 sequence reads: CSARGQGAQYF. In nucleotides, the CDR3 is TGCAGTGCTAGAGGCCAAGGTGCGCAGTATTTT.

This clonotype was seen many times. The rearrangement joins TRBV6-5 to TRBJ2-2; 8 bases map to TRBD2. The junction had 5 bases not matched to a gene; V was cut back by 2 bases and J by 6 bases. From germline, CDR1 is MNHEY and CDR2 SVGAGI. CDR3 length: 15 amino acids. CDR3 sequence: CASSYGVAGSGELFF. CDR3 nucleotide sequence: TGTGCCAGCAGTTACGGGGTAGCGGGATCCGGGGAGCTGTTTTTT.

At least ten counts were recorded for this clonotype. The chain links TRBV7-2 to TRBJ1-5, with D perhaps TRBD1 (5 bases). This CDR3 spans 15 amino acids. Germline V gene data show CDR1 as SGHTA and CDR2 as FQGNSA. Trimming cost V 1 base and J 3 bases, with 10 bases left between them. CDR3 nucleotides: TGTGCCAGCAGCTTAGTCGCGGGACTCAATCAGCCCCAGCATTTT. Protein: CASSLVAGLNQPQHF.

This clonotype was counted only a few times. The rearrangement uses TRBV27 and TRBJ1-1; 9 bases fit TRBD1. CDR1 is MNHEY and CDR2 is SMNVEV in the germline V gene (reference sequence). Trimming removed 7 bases from V and 3 bases from J; junction bases left unmatched: 9. The CDR3 covers 15 residues. The DNA for the CDR3 is TGTGCCAGCAAAACCGGGACAGGGTGGTACACTGAAGCTTTCTTT. Its protein is CASKTGTGWYTEAFF.

The chain has TRBV29-1 and TRBJ1-4; D is uncertain. The V gene lost 6 bases and the J gene lost 2 bases, with 10 bases spanning the gap. CDR1 and CDR2 (germline): SQVTM, ANQGSEA. The CDR3 length is 13 residues. CDR3 protein: CSVVLETNEKLFF. The DNA for the CDR3 is TGCAGCGTCGTTCTGGAGACTAATGAAAAACTGTTTTTT.

This chain connects TRBV27 to TRBJ1-5; TRBD1 matches at 8 bases. The trim removed 1 base at V and 2 bases at J, leaving 4 bases unmatched. Germline V lookup: CDR1 MNHEY, CDR2 SMNVEV (reference sequence). This CDR3 is built from 16 residues. The CDR3 region is CASSLFRGQGNQPQHF. The CDR3 nucleotides read TGTGCCAGCAGTTTATTCAGGGGGCAAGGCAATCAGCCCCAGCATTTT.

The gene calls are TRBV7-2 and TRBJ1-5; the D gene is possibly TRBD1 (5 bases). This CDR3 spans 15 amino acids. Trimming removed 2 bases at V and 0 bases at J, with 8 bases between. Germline V gene data show CDR1 as SGHTA and CDR2 as FQGNSA. The DNA of the CDR3 is TGTGCCAGCAGCTTACAGGGTTATAGCAATCAGCCCCAGCATTTT. Translation gives CASSLQGYSNQPQHF.

The CDR3 spells CASSLWQGAYYEQYF. DNA of the CDR3: TGTGCCAGCAGTTTATGGCAGGGGGCTTACTACGAGCAGTACTTC. The V gene is TRBV28, the J gene TRBJ2-7; TRBD1 agrees at 8 bases. The CDR3 extends over 15 amino acids. Trimming removed 0 bases from V and 3 bases from J; junction bases left unmatched: 4. From germline, CDR1 is MDHEN and CDR2 SYDVKM.

The chain uses TRBV19 and TRBJ1-2, with 7 positions matching TRBD1. Germline V lookup: CDR1 LNHDA, CDR2 SQIVND (reference sequence). Trimming took 5 bases from V and 3 from J; bases not matched to a gene: 9. CDR3 size: 15 residues. As DNA, the CDR3 is TGTGCCAGTAGTGGTGCAGGGGGTCCCGACTATGGCTACACCTTC. The encoded protein is CASSGAGGPDYGYTF.

This rearrangement joins TRBV3-1 to TRBJ2-3; 12 bases fit TRBD2. Trimming took 4 bases from V and 14 from J; bases not matched to a gene: 10. The germline V gene encodes CDR1 LGHDT and CDR2 YNNKEL (reference sequence). CDR3 length: 14 residues. The CDR3 spells CASSPTRTSGTVYF. CDR3 in DNA: TGTGCCAGCAGCCCCACTAGGACTAGCGGGACCGTGTATTTT.

The chain combines TRBV5-1 with TRBJ1-2; D uncertain. CDR3 size: 14 residues. Germline V gene sequence: CDR1 SGHRS, CDR2 YFSETQ. Trimming left V 0 bases short and J 8 bases short, with 14 bases between. In DNA, the CDR3 is TGCGCCAGCAGCTTGGAGGAGGACTGGCGAGGCTACACCTTC. Translated, it gives CASSLEEDWRGYTF.

This clonotype was counted ten times or more. The V gene is TRBV20-1, the J gene TRBJ2-2; TRBD1 is a possible D gene (6 bases). The CDR3 is 13 amino acids. Germline CDR1 DFQATT, CDR2 SNEGSKA (reference sequence). V lost 5 bases and J lost 2, with 9 bases in between. The CDR3 loop is CSARQVNTGELFF. The CDR3 nucleotides read TGCAGTGCTCGACAGGTTAACACCGGGGAGCTGTTTTTT.

The chain uses TRBV15 and TRBJ1-1; TRBD1 matches 7 bases. There are 14 residues in the CDR3. V dropped 6 bases and J dropped 4; count of bases not matched to a gene: 8. CDR1 and CDR2 (germline): LNHNV, YYDKDF (reference sequence). The CDR3 sequence: CATSPDRVGTEAFF. CDR3 DNA sequence: TGTGCCACCAGTCCCGACAGGGTGGGCACTGAAGCTTTCTTT.

The chain employs TRBV7-9 and TRBJ2-7; a weak D match, TRBD1 (7 bases). V lost 5 bases and J 1 base, leaving 12 bases between the germline ends. Germline V CDR1 and CDR2: SEHNR, FQNEAQ (reference sequence). The CDR3 covers 14 residues. The CDR3 protein is CASSRGTASYEQYF. For the CDR3, the DNA is TGTGCCAGCAGCCGCGGGACAGCTTCCTACGAGCAGTACTTC.